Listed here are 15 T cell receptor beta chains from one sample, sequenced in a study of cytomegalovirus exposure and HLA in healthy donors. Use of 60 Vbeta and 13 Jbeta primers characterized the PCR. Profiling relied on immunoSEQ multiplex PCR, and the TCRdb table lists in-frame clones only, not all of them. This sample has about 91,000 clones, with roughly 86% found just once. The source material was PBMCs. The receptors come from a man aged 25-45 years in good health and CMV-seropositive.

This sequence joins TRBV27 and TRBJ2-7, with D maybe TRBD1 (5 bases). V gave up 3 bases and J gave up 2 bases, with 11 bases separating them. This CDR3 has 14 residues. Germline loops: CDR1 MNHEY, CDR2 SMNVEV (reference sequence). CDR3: CASSFLGQTYEQYF. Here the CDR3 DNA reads TGTGCCAGCAGTTTCCTTGGACAAACCTACGAGCAGTACTTC.

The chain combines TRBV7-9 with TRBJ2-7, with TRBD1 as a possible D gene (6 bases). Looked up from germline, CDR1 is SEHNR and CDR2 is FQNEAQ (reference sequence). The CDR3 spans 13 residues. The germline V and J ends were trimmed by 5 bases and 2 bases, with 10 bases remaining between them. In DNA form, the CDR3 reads TGTGCCAGCAGCAAACAGGGCACCTACGAGCAGTACTTC. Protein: CASSKQGTYEQYF.

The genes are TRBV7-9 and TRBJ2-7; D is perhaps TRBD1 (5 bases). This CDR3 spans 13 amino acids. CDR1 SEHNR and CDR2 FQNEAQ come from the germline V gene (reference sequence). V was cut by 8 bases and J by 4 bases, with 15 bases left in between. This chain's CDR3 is CASGATYAYEQYF. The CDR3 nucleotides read TGTGCCAGCGGGGCCACCTACGCATACGAGCAGTACTTC.

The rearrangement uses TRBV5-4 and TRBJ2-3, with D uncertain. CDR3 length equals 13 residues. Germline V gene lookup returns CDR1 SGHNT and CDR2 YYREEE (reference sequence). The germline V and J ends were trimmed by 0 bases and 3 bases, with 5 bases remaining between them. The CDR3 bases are TGTGCCAGCAGCTTGGATCGGACAGATACGCAGTATTTT. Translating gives CASSLDRTDTQYF.

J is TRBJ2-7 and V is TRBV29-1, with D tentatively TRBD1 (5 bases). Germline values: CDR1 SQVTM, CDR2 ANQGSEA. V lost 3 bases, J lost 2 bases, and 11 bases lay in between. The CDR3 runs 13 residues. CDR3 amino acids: CSVEVTDPYEQYF. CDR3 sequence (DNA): TGCAGCGTTGAGGTGACAGATCCCTACGAGCAGTACTTC.

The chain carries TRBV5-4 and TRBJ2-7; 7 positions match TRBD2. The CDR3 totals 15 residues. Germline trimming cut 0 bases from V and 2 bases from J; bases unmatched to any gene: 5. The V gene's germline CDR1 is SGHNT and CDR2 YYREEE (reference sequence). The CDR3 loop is CASSLAGRATYEQYF. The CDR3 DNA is TGTGCCAGCAGCTTGGCTGGGAGGGCCACCTACGAGCAGTACTTC. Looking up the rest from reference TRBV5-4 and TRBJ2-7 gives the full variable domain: ETGVTQSPTHLIKTRGQQVTLRCSSQSGHNTVSWYQQALGQGPQFIFQYYREEENGRGNFPPRFSGLQFPNYSSELNVNALELDDSALYLCASSLAGRATYEQYFGPGTRLTVT.

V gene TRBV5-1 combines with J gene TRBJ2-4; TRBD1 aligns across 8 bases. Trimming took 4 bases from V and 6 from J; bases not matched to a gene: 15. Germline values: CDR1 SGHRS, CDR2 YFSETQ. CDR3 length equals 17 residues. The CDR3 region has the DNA TGCGCCAGCAGCATGAATCGGACAGGGAAGTTGAGAAACATTCAGTACTTC. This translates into CASSMNRTGKLRNIQYF.

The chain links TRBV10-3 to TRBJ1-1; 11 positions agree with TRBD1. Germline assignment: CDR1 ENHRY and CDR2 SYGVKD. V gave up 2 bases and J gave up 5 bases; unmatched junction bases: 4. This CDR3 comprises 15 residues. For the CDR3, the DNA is TGTGCCATCAGTGAGAGGGACAGGGGGGTTACTGAAGCTTTCTTT. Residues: CAISERDRGVTEAFF.

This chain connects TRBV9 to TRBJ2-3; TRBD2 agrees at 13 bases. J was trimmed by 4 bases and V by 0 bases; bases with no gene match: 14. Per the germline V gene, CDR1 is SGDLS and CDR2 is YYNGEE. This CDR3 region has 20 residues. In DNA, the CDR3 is TGTGCCAGCAGCGTAGTATCGAAACCGGGACTAGCGGGAAGAGCAGATACGCAGTATTTT. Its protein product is CASSVVSKPGLAGRADTQYF.

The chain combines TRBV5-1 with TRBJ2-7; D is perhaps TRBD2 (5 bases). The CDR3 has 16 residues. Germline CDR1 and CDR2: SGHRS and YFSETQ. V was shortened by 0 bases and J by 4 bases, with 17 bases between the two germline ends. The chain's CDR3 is CASSLGHEGGRYEQYF. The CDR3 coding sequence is TGCGCCAGCAGCTTGGGGCACGAAGGAGGTCGATACGAGCAGTACTTC. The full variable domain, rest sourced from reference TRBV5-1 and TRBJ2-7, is KAGVTQTPRYLIKTRGQQVTLSCSPISGHRSVSWYQQTPGQGLQFLFEYFSETQRNKGNFPGRFSGRQFSNSRSEMNVSTLELGDSALYLCASSLGHEGGRYEQYFGPGTRLTVT.

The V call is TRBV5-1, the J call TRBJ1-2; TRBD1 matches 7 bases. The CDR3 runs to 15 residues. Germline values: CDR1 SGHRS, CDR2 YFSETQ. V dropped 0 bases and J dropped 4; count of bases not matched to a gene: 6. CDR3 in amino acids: CASSLGTGRGYGYTF. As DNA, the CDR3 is TGCGCCAGCAGCTTGGGGACAGGTCGGGGCTATGGCTACACCTTC.

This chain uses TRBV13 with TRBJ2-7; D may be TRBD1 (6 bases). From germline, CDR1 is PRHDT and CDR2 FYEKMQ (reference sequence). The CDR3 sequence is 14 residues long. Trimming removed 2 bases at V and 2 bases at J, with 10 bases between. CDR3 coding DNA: TGTGCCAGCAGCTTACGGGACACCACCTACGAGCAGTACTTC. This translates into CASSLRDTTYEQYF.

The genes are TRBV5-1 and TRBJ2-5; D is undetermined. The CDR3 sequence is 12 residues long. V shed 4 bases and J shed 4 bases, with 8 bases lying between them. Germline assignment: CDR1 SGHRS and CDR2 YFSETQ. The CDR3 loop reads CASSANRETQYF. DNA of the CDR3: TGCGCCAGCAGCGCAAACAGAGAGACCCAGTACTTC.

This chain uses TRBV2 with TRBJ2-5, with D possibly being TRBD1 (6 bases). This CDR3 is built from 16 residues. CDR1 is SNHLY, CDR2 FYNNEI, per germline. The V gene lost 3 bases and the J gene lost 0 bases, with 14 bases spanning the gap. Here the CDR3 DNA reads TGTGCCAGCAGTGACCCAGTGACAGGATACCAAGAGACCCAGTACTTC. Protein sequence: CASSDPVTGYQETQYF.

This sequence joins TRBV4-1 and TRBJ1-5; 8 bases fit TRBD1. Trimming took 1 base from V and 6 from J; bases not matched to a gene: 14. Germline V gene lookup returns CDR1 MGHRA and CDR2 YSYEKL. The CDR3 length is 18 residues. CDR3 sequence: CASSQGTGKRVVSQPQHF. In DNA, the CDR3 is TGCGCCAGCAGCCAAGGGACAGGGAAAAGGGTGGTGAGTCAGCCCCAGCATTTT.